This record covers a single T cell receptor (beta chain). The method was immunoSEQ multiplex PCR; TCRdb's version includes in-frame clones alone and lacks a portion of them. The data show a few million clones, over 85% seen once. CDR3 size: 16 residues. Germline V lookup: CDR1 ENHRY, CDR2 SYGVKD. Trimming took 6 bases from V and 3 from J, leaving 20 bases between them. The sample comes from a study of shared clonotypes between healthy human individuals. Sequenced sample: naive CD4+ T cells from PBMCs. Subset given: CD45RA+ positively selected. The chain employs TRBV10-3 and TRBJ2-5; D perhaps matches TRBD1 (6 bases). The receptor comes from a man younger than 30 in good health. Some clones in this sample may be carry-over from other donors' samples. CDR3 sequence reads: CAISSPRDNQEETQYF. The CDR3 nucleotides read TGTGCCATCAGCTCCCCCCGGGACAACCAAGAAGAGACCCAGTACTTC.